This T cell receptor beta chain was sequenced during a study of monozygotic twins with cystic fibrosis. Study results and caveats: Nucleotide-identical clonotype sharing was significantly higher within monozygotic CF twin pairs than between unrelated CF individuals.

With regard to this clone: The antigen remains undetermined.

Germline lookup yields CDR1 SGHRS and CDR2 YFSETQ. V was clipped by 0 bases and J by 4 bases, with 16 bases between them. CDR3 length: 16 amino acids. Sequencing used immunoSEQ multiplex PCR; TCRdb keeps in-frame clones, though not all of them. The sample contains around 9,500 clones, about 98% of which appear only once. The specimen sequenced was blood. This rearrangement joins TRBV5-1 to TRBJ1-1; D is possibly TRBD1 (5 bases). The origin of this receptor is a girl aged 2-10 years with cystic fibrosis. In DNA, the CDR3 is TGCGCCAGCAGCTTGGACGGTAGGGGTGTGGGCACTGAAGCTTTCTTT. This gives the protein CASSLDGRGVGTEAFF.